This T cell receptor beta chain was recovered during a study of cytomegalovirus exposure and HLA in healthy donors. About the study: Within the Caucasian-associated ancestry cluster were around 81% of the 350 to 400 genotyped donors. Study-wide points: Listed as cytomegalovirus-associated were 170 or so TCR beta chains. Analyses of presence and absence presupposed an approximately uniform sequencing depth across donors. One cluster of highly shared sequence variants probably arose as a sequencing artifact.

About this clone itself: Antigen unknown.

Primers: 60 Vbeta forward and 13 Jbeta reverse. Sequenced by immunoSEQ multiplex PCR; TCRdb stores in-frame clones only, minus some. The sample consists of about 190,000 clones, roughly 75% of them appearing once. Trimming took 4 bases from V and 2 from J, leaving 17 bases between them. This CDR3 is built from 15 residues. CDR1 and CDR2 (germline): GTSNPN, SVGIG (reference sequence). Sequencing was done on a sample of PBMCs. This receptor was obtained from a man aged 25-40 years in good health and CMV-seropositive. V gene TRBV30 combines with J gene TRBJ2-5, with D hard to call. Here the CDR3 reads CAWTSAGTPQETQYF. For the CDR3, the DNA is TGTGCCTGGACCAGTGCAGGTACTCCTCAAGAGACCCAGTACTTC.